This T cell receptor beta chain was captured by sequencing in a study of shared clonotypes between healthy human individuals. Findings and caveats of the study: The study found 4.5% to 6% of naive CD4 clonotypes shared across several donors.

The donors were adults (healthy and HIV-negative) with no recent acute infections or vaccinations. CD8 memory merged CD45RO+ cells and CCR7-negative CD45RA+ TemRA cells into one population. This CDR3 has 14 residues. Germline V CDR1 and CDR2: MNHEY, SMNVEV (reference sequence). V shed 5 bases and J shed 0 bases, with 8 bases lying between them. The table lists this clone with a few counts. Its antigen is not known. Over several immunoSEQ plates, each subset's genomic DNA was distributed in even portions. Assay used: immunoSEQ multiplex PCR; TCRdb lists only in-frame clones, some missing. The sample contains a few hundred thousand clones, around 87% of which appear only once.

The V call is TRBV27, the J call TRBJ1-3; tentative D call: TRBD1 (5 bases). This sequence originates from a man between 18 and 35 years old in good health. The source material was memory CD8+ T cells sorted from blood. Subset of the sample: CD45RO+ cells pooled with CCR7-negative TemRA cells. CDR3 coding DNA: TGTGCCAGCAGTAGGACACTCTCTGGAAACACCATATATTTT. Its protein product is CASSRTLSGNTIYF.